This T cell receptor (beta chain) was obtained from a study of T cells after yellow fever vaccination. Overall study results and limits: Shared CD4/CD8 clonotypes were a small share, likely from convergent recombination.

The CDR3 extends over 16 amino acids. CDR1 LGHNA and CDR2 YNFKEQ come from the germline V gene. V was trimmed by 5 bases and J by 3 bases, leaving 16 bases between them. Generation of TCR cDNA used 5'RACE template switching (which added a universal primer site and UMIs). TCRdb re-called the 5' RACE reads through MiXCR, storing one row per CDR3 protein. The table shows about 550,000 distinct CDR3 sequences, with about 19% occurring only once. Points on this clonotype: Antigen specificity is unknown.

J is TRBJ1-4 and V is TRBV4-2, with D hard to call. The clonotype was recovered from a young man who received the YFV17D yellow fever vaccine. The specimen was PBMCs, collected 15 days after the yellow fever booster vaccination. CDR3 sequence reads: CASSSALSSPNEKLFF. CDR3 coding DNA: TGTGCCAGCAGCTCGGCGCTCTCCTCGCCTAATGAAAAACTGTTTTTT.